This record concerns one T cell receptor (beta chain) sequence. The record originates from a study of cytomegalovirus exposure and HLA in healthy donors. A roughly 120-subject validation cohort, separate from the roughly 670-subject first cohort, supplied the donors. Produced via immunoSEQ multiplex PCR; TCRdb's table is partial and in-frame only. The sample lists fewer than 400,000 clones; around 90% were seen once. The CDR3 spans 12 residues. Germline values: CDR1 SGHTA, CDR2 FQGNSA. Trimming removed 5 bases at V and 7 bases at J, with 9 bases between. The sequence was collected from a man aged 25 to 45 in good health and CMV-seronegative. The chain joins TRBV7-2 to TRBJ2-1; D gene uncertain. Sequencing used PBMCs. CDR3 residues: CASSPTRNEQFF. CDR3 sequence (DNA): TGTGCCAGCAGCCCGACCAGGAATGAGCAGTTCTTC.